Listed here are 8 T cell receptor beta chains from one sample, sequenced in a study of T-cell reconstitution after alpha-beta-depleted transplantation in children. For TCRbeta, the library was prepared with unique molecular identifiers. TCRdb used MiXCR to reprocess the PCR reads, holding one entry per CDR3 protein. The sample includes some 200,000 distinct CDR3 sequences, approximately 8% seen only once; the top ten take about 40%. The sample was PBMCs, mostly from graft donor cells, taken 360 days after TCRalphabeta/CD19-depleted stem cell transplant. Receptors originate from a male patient under 10 years old who had a stem cell transplant for acute myeloid leukemia, so the T cells may come from the graft donor.

The V and J genes are TRBV6-2 or TRBV6-3 and TRBJ2-2; D unresolved. Germline V lookup: CDR1 MNHEY, CDR2 SVGEGT. This CDR3 has 15 residues. The V and J ends lost 5 bases and 3 bases respectively, with 13 bases between them. CDR3 DNA: TGTGCCAGCAGTCGACCGGGCTTAGACACCGGGGAGCTGTTTTTT. Amino acid sequence: CASSRPGLDTGELFF.

Many counts were recorded for this clonotype. V is TRBV11-1 and J is TRBJ2-7; D gene unclear. CDR1 is SGHAT and CDR2 is FQDESV in the germline V gene (reference sequence). The CDR3 covers 13 residues. The germline V and J ends were trimmed by 5 bases and 5 bases, with 13 bases remaining between them. DNA for the CDR3: TGTGCCAGCAGCACTCAACACCAGAACGAGCAGTACTTC. Translated: CASSTQHQNEQYF.

The V call is TRBV29-1, the J call TRBJ2-7; tentatively, D is TRBD1 (6 bases). The CDR3 is 13 amino acids. The ends were cut back, 4 bases at V and 2 bases at J, with 12 bases in the middle. Germline V lookup: CDR1 SQVTM, CDR2 ANQGSEA. This chain's CDR3 is CSVGGGPTYEQYF. The CDR3 region has the DNA TGCAGCGTTGGAGGGGGTCCCACCTACGAGCAGTACTTC.

This clonotype showed up many times. The V gene is TRBV4-2, the J gene TRBJ1-1, with D possibly matching TRBD1 (5 bases). The CDR3 length is 12 residues. Deletions cut 3 bases from V and 4 bases from J, with 6 bases between. Germline V lookup: CDR1 LGHNA, CDR2 YNFKEQ. CDR3 protein: CASSHGGTEAFF. In nucleotides, the CDR3 is TGTGCCAGCAGCCATGGGGGCACTGAAGCTTTCTTT.

J is TRBJ1-2 and V is TRBV12-3 or TRBV12-4; 9 nucleotides agree with TRBD1. This CDR3 spans 13 amino acids. J gave up 8 bases and V 3 bases, and 4 bases lay outside the gene matches. CDR3 DNA sequence: TGTGCCAGCAGTTTCAACAGGGGGCCCGGCTACACCTTC. It codes for CASSFNRGPGYTF.

The table lists this clonotype with many counts. The V call is TRBV29-1, the J call TRBJ1-2; a weak D match, TRBD1 (6 bases). The germline V and J ends were trimmed by 5 bases and 6 bases, with 10 bases remaining between them. The CDR3 sequence is 11 residues long. The germline CDR1 and CDR2 sequences are SQVTM and ANQGSEA. CDR3 in amino acids: CSVTGRDGYTF. The CDR3, as DNA: TGCAGCGTTACAGGGAGGGATGGCTACACCTTC.

The gene calls are TRBV29-1 and TRBJ1-1; 9 bases line up with TRBD1. The germline V gene has CDR1 SQVTM and CDR2 ANQGSEA. This CDR3 is built from 12 residues. J lost 6 bases, V lost 8 bases, and 7 bases had no gene match. The CDR3, as DNA: TGCAGCTCAACAGGGGGCTCGGCTGAAGCTTTCTTT. Encoded protein: CSSTGGSAEAFF.

The chain couples TRBV2 to TRBJ1-5, with 7 positions matching TRBD1. The CDR3 has 14 residues. V lost 6 bases and J lost 5; bases outside the gene matches: 7. Germline CDR1 is SNHLY and CDR2 is FYNNEI. The CDR3 DNA sequence: TGTGCCAGCAGACTACAGGGGTGGGATCAGCCCCAGCATTTT. Amino acid sequence: CASRLQGWDQPQHF.